Below are 11 T cell receptor beta chains sequenced from a single sample in a study of regulatory dendritic cells for organ transplantation (dated by TCRdb to about 2017). Their recognized antigens are unknown. Sorted T cell subsets were CFSE-labeled and co-cultured for approximately 5 days with allogeneic regulatory or mature dendritic cells at a 1:10 DC:T ratio. Library prep was done by the immunoSEQ multiplex PCR assay. Sourced from immuneACCESS, this table was stored by TCRdb with only in-frame sequences that have V and J called. A share of the clones is absent; for the studies checked, an unresolved V gene accounts for under half, and the remainder has no known explanation. Recorded for this sample are roughly 8,500 clones; about 70% of them occurred a single time. The ten largest clones capture 3.5% to 4.5% of the sample. Sequencing was carried out using memory CD4+ T cells from blood cultured with dendritic cells. This specimen's cell subset or site label, interpreted: CD45RO+ memory T cells. The receptors were sampled from a human donor in good health.

This clone was found a few times. The gene calls are TRBV7-3 and TRBJ2-6; D is possibly TRBD1 (6 bases). Germline CDR1 and CDR2: SGHTA and FQGTGA. CDR3 length: 16 residues. V lost 0 bases, J lost 2 bases, and 8 bases lay in between. CDR3 bases: TGTGCCAGCAGCTTAACTGCAGGGGCTGGGGCCAACGTCCTGACTTTC. As protein: CASSLTAGAGANVLTF.

V is TRBV4-1 and J is TRBJ1-2, with D possibly matching TRBD1 (6 bases). V shed 3 bases and J shed 4 bases, with 15 bases lying between them. The CDR3 totals 15 residues. CDR1 and CDR2 (germline): MGHRA, YSYEKL. CDR3 residues: CASSHDHRAGYGYTF. CDR3 nucleotide sequence: TGCGCCAGCAGCCACGACCACAGGGCGGGCTATGGCTACACCTTC.

The rearrangement uses TRBV5-4 and TRBJ1-3, with D maybe TRBD1 (6 bases). The CDR3 is 14 residues long. V was cut by 4 bases and J by 0 bases, with 8 bases left in between. Germline CDR1 is SGHNT and CDR2 is YYREEE (reference sequence). CDR3 in DNA: TGTGCCAGCAGCCGGGACAACTCTGGAAACACCATATATTTT. As protein: CASSRDNSGNTIYF. Together with reference TRBV5-4 and TRBJ1-3, the CDR3 gives the full variable domain: ETGVTQSPTHLIKTRGQQVTLRCSSQSGHNTVSWYQQALGQGPQFIFQYYREEENGRGNFPPRFSGLQFPNYSSELNVNALELDDSALYLCASSRDNSGNTIYFGEGSWLTVV.

This clone has a handful of counts. The chain joins TRBV4-2 to TRBJ2-1, with D tentatively TRBD1 (6 bases). The CDR3 has 13 residues. Germline values: CDR1 LGHNA, CDR2 YNFKEQ. V was clipped by 5 bases and J by 7 bases, with 12 bases between them. CDR3: CASSYPQGNEQFF. CDR3 bases: TGTGCCAGCAGCTACCCACAGGGAAATGAGCAGTTCTTC.

This sequence joins TRBV29-1 and TRBJ2-5; D ambiguous. The CDR3 runs 13 residues. CDR1 is SQVTM and CDR2 is ANQGSEA in the germline V gene. Trimming shortened V by 3 bases and J by 1 base, and 9 bases separated the two germline ends. The CDR3, as DNA: TGCAGCGTTGAGAGAGGCTTCCAAGAGACCCAGTACTTC. It yields the protein CSVERGFQETQYF.

The rearrangement links TRBV7-8 to TRBJ2-3, with D possibly TRBD1 on 5 matching bases. V gave up 4 bases and J gave up 3 bases, with 8 bases separating them. This CDR3 comprises 13 residues. CDR1 SGHVS and CDR2 FQNEAQ come from the germline V gene. CDR3 DNA: TGTGCCAGCAGCTCCCAGGGTACAGATACGCAGTATTTT. Translated, it gives CASSSQGTDTQYF.

For the CDR3, the DNA is TGTGCCAGCAGCCCCGGACAGGGTAACATCGACTATGGCTACACCTTC. It specifies CASSPGQGNIDYGYTF. The gene calls are TRBV14 and TRBJ1-2, with TRBD1 matching 8 bases. V lost 4 bases to trimming and J lost 3 bases; unmatched junction nucleotides: 10. The CDR3 is made up of 16 amino acids. The germline gives CDR1 SGHDN, CDR2 FVKESK.

The rearrangement joins TRBV28 to TRBJ2-6; 8 bases line up with TRBD1. CDR3 length: 19 residues. Germline V gene lookup returns CDR1 MDHEN and CDR2 SYDVKM. Losses at the gene ends were 3 bases for V and 0 bases for J; bases not matched to a gene: 10. This CDR3 is CASSFPVGQGFSGANVLTF. Written as DNA, the CDR3 is TGTGCCAGCAGTTTTCCCGTAGGACAGGGATTCTCTGGGGCCAACGTCCTGACTTTC.

In nucleotides, the CDR3 is TGCAGCGTAGCCAGGGCCGACGAGCAGTACTTC. Amino acids: CSVARADEQYF. This chain connects TRBV29-1 to TRBJ2-7, with D possibly matching TRBD1 (5 bases). V dropped 6 bases and J dropped 5 bases, with 11 bases sitting between them. Germline CDR1 reads SQVTM; CDR2 reads ANQGSEA. The CDR3 is made up of 11 amino acids.

CDR3 in DNA: TGTGCCAGTAGTGACCGGGACACATACAATGAGCAGTTCTTC. Its translation: CASSDRDTYNEQFF. This rearrangement joins TRBV19 to TRBJ2-1, with D perhaps TRBD1 (6 bases). V dropped 5 bases and J dropped 4 bases, with 12 bases sitting between them. Germline V gives CDR1 LNHDA, CDR2 SQIVND (reference sequence). The CDR3 consists of 14 residues.

J is TRBJ2-1 and V is TRBV7-8; D is perhaps TRBD2 (7 bases). CDR1 SGHVS and CDR2 FQNEAQ come from the germline V gene. The V end lost 5 bases, the J end lost 0 bases, and 14 bases lay between the germline ends. CDR3 length: 16 amino acids. The CDR3 loop is CASSPTGGSSYNEQFF. In DNA, the CDR3 is TGTGCCAGCAGCCCCACGGGGGGCAGCTCCTACAATGAGCAGTTCTTC.